This TCR beta chain is drawn from a study of T-cell memory formation after mild COVID-19. As for the study in general: Clustering of TCRs was largely donor specific.

Findings of the study overall: Still unconfirmed is whether the second-wave clones peaking on day 37 recognized SARS-CoV-2.

TCRdb ran MiXCR on the 5' RACE reads and lists one entry per CDR3 protein. The top ten hold under 25% of the sample, which has under 300,000 distinct CDR3 sequences, around 8% seen once. The CDR3 loop spans 18 amino acids. After removal of 0 bases from V and 4 bases from J, the junction contained 11 bases not matched to a gene. Germline V gene sequence: CDR1 SGHRS, CDR2 YFSETQ. This clonotype was detected ten times or more. No antigen is known for it. Sequenced sample: PBMCs or a T cell subset sorted from them (not recorded which). The receptor was derived from a man aged 18 to 29 who had mild COVID-19 (a few samples of this study predate the infection). Cell type and time point are not known. The J gene is TRBJ2-2, the V gene TRBV5-1; 8 nucleotides line up with TRBD1. Written as DNA, the CDR3 is TGCGCCAGCAGCTTGGTCCGCAGGGGGCAAAGGGGCACCGGGGAGCTGTTTTTT. Its translation: CASSLVRRGQRGTGELFF. The variable domain in full, completed from reference TRBV5-1 and TRBJ2-2, reads KAGVTQTPRYLIKTRGQQVTLSCSPISGHRSVSWYQQTPGQGLQFLFEYFSETQRNKGNFPGRFSGRQFSNSRSEMNVSTLELGDSALYLCASSLVRRGQRGTGELFFGEGSRLTVL.